This is a list of T cell receptor beta chains from one sample in a study of early T cells in non-severe SARS-CoV-2 infection. MiXCR, applied by TCRdb to the 5' RACE reads, yields one record per CDR3 protein. The table shows over 50,000 distinct CDR3 sequences, with 14% to 15% occurring only once. The source was whole blood, collected at baseline. The receptors shown here come from an adult who was a healthcare worker with PCR-confirmed SARS-CoV-2 infection or an uninfected control (not recorded which). The CDR3 runs from the conserved cysteine through the conserved F or W. The order of the fields is CDR3 protein, CDR3 DNA, clone size, CDR3 length, D gene, J gene, V gene. A D gene is named only where the DNA matches it firmly. Expanded clones get a size class; other rows say once, few or many, or leave the size out.

CDR3 protein: CASSLEPGPYNEQFF
CDR3 DNA: TGTGCCAGCAGCTTAGAGCCGGGGCCCTACAATGAGCAGTTCTTC
clone size: few
CDR3 length: 15
D gene: NA
J gene: TRBJ2-1
V gene: TRBV11-2

CDR3 protein: CASSQVAGNTEAFF
CDR3 DNA: TGTGCCAGCAGCCAAGTCGCAGGGAACACTGAAGCTTTCTTT
clone size: few
CDR3 length: 14
D gene: NA
J gene: TRBJ1-1
V gene: TRBV3-1

CDR3 protein: CASNSRGWSGNTIYF
CDR3 DNA: TGTGCCAGCAACTCGAGGGGGTGGTCTGGAAACACCATATATTTT
clone size: NA
CDR3 length: 15
D gene: NA
J gene: TRBJ1-3
V gene: TRBV12-3/TRBV12-4

CDR3 protein: CASSFWSQGASYGYTF
CDR3 DNA: TGTGCCAGCAGTTTTTGGAGTCAGGGGGCTAGTTATGGCTACACCTTC
clone size: few
CDR3 length: 16
D gene: TRBD1
J gene: TRBJ1-2
V gene: TRBV6-5

CDR3 protein: CASSLARPPLRDEQYF
CDR3 DNA: TGTGCCAGCAGCTTAGCGCGACCCCCCTTGAGAGACGAGCAGTACTTC
clone size: NA
CDR3 length: 16
D gene: NA
J gene: TRBJ2-7
V gene: TRBV7-6

CDR3 protein: CASSRVPTGELFF
CDR3 DNA: TGTGCCAGCAGCCGTGTTCCGACCGGGGAGCTGTTTTTT
clone size: NA
CDR3 length: 13
D gene: NA
J gene: TRBJ2-2
V gene: TRBV7-9

CDR3 protein: CATSDFETGHNTQYF
CDR3 DNA: TGTGCCACCAGTGATTTTGAAACGGGACATAATACGCAGTATTTT
clone size: NA
CDR3 length: 15
D gene: NA
J gene: TRBJ2-3
V gene: TRBV24-1

CDR3 protein: CATQDGAPEQYF
CDR3 DNA: TGTGCCACACAGGATGGGGCCCCCGAGCAGTACTTC
clone size: NA
CDR3 length: 12
D gene: NA
J gene: TRBJ2-7
V gene: TRBV19

CDR3 protein: CASSRNRGPNEQYF
CDR3 DNA: TGTGCCAGCAGCCGGAACAGGGGGCCCAACGAGCAGTACTTC
clone size: NA
CDR3 length: 14
D gene: TRBD1
J gene: TRBJ2-7
V gene: TRBV3-1

CDR3 protein: CASSKGWLAIGQFF
CDR3 DNA: TGTGCCAGCAGCAAAGGATGGCTCGCGATCGGGCAGTTCTTC
clone size: NA
CDR3 length: 14
D gene: NA
J gene: TRBJ2-1
V gene: TRBV21-1

CDR3 protein: CSAFLTFDATNEKLFF
CDR3 DNA: TGCAGTGCTTTCTTGACATTTGATGCAACTAATGAAAAACTGTTTTTT
clone size: many
CDR3 length: 16
D gene: NA
J gene: TRBJ1-4
V gene: TRBV20-1

CDR3 protein: CASSHRQGVSYEQYF
CDR3 DNA: TGTGCCAGCAGCCATAGGCAGGGGGTCTCTTACGAGCAGTACTTC
clone size: few
CDR3 length: 15
D gene: TRBD1
J gene: TRBJ2-7
V gene: TRBV16

CDR3 protein: CASSLGGRSNQPQHF
CDR3 DNA: TGTGCCAGCAGTTTGGGGGGCCGGAGCAATCAGCCCCAGCATTTT
clone size: few
CDR3 length: 15
D gene: NA
J gene: TRBJ1-5
V gene: TRBV12-3/TRBV12-4

CDR3 protein: CASSFGIAGGWETQYF
CDR3 DNA: TGTGCCAGCAGCTTTGGAATAGCGGGAGGATGGGAGACCCAGTACTTC
clone size: few
CDR3 length: 16
D gene: TRBD2
J gene: TRBJ2-5
V gene: TRBV7-2

CDR3 protein: CASSSYSTSTDTQYF
CDR3 DNA: TGTGCCAGCAGCTCCTACAGTACTAGCACAGATACGCAGTATTTT
clone size: few
CDR3 length: 15
D gene: NA
J gene: TRBJ2-3
V gene: TRBV7-2

CDR3 protein: CASADRRDTEAFF
CDR3 DNA: TGTGCCAGTGCGGACAGGAGAGACACTGAAGCTTTCTTT
clone size: many
CDR3 length: 13
D gene: TRBD1
J gene: TRBJ1-1
V gene: TRBV9

CDR3 protein: CASAGLAAQTDTQYF
CDR3 DNA: TGCGCCAGCGCGGGACTAGCGGCCCAGACAGATACGCAGTATTTT
clone size: few
CDR3 length: 15
D gene: TRBD2
J gene: TRBJ2-3
V gene: TRBV5-1

CDR3 protein: CASSLVRVRVTGETQYF
CDR3 DNA: TGTGCTAGCAGCTTAGTCCGGGTCAGGGTTACCGGAGAGACCCAGTACTTC
clone size: few
CDR3 length: 17
D gene: NA
J gene: TRBJ2-5
V gene: TRBV11-2

CDR3 protein: CASRNKSGGNTDTQYF
CDR3 DNA: TGTGCCAGTAGAAATAAATCAGGGGGCAACACAGATACGCAGTATTTT
clone size: NA
CDR3 length: 16
D gene: TRBD1
J gene: TRBJ2-3
V gene: TRBV19

CDR3 protein: CASSLTYGGSSDTQYF
CDR3 DNA: TGTGCCAGCAGCTTAACCTACGGGGGCAGCTCAGATACGCAGTATTTT
clone size: few
CDR3 length: 16
D gene: NA
J gene: TRBJ2-3
V gene: TRBV7-9

CDR3 protein: CASSLDARDNEQFF
CDR3 DNA: TGCGCCAGCAGCTTGGACGCCAGGGACAATGAGCAGTTCTTC
clone size: NA
CDR3 length: 14
D gene: NA
J gene: TRBJ2-1
V gene: TRBV5-1

CDR3 protein: CASENTEAFF
CDR3 DNA: TGTGCCAGCGAGAACACTGAAGCTTTCTTT
clone size: many
CDR3 length: 10
D gene: NA
J gene: TRBJ1-1
V gene: TRBV6-6